The 28 T cell receptor beta chains presented below share a single source sample, sequenced in a study of vaccination and CD4 T cells after COVID-19. Treatment given: approximately 10-day PBMC culture with coronavirus spike peptide pools or control peptides (ViraFEST assay). Their recognized antigens are unknown. Sequencing of cultured CD4+ T cell DNA used the Oncomine TCR Beta short-read assay. In TCRdb, the PCR reads were re-called with MiXCR into one record per CDR3 protein. The sample contains about 4,600 distinct CDR3 sequences, roughly two fifths of which appear only once. Sequences were obtained from CD4+ T cells from blood, cultured in vitro. The source of these receptors is a human donor who had recovered from COVID-19.

V is TRBV7-9 and J is TRBJ1-5, with unresolved D. Trimming removed 1 base from V and 7 bases from J, with 11 bases in between. Germline CDR1 and CDR2: SEHNR and FQNEAQ (reference sequence). The CDR3 has 14 amino acids. For the CDR3, the DNA is TGTGCCAGCAGCTTAGGAGGGTTCGTGCAGCCCCAGCATTTT. Encoded protein: CASSLGGFVQPQHF.

V usage is TRBV21-1 and J usage is TRBJ2-2; the D call of TRBD1 is as the table states it, not checked on the DNA. TRBV21-1 is recorded as a pseudogene. CDR3 length: 20 amino acids. In DNA form, the CDR3 reads TGTGCCAGCACCAAGAGGGATATCCCCCCGGACACTCAGCACACCGGGGAGCTGTTTTTT. It encodes CASTKRDIPPDTQHTGELFF.

By share, this clonotype ranks as large. The rearrangement links TRBV12-3 or TRBV12-4 to TRBJ1-6; 7 bases map to TRBD1. This CDR3 is built from 14 residues. V trimming: 5 bases; J trimming: 9 bases; junction bases outside the gene matches: 7. CDR3 protein: CASSHTGVRSPLHF. The CDR3 DNA reads as TGTGCCAGCAGTCACACAGGGGTTCGTTCACCCCTCCACTTT.

V is TRBV11-2 and J is TRBJ1-1; possibly TRBD1 for D (5 bases). Trimming took 5 bases from V and 1 from J, leaving 8 bases between them. The CDR3 runs to 13 residues. Germline V lookup: CDR1 SGHAT, CDR2 FQNNGV. The CDR3 here is CASSRQRNTEAFF. The CDR3 DNA reads TGTGCCAGCAGCAGACAGAGGAACACTGAAGCTTTCTTT.

In this sample, this clonotype is medium-sized. This chain joins TRBV7-2 and TRBJ1-3; D unresolved. The CDR3 runs to 16 residues. Trimming stripped 2 bases from V and 2 bases from J, with 13 bases between. Looked up from germline, CDR1 is SGHTA and CDR2 is FQGNSA. CDR3: CASSLNLGSTGNTIYF. CDR3 bases: TGTGCCAGCAGCTTAAACCTAGGGTCTACTGGAAACACCATATATTTT.

The chain couples TRBV6-2 or TRBV6-3 to TRBJ2-7; TRBD2 might be the D (6 bases). Trimming pared 11 bases from V and 2 bases from J, leaving 13 bases between. CDR1 and CDR2 (germline): MNHEY, SVGEGT. This CDR3 region has 12 residues. CDR3 sequence reads: CAAGRIAYEQYF. The CDR3 DNA is TGTGCCGCGGGGCGGATAGCCTACGAGCAGTACTTC.

Only a few counts were recorded for this clonotype. The chain combines TRBV20-1 with TRBJ2-3; possibly TRBD2 for D (6 bases). The CDR3 totals 15 residues. V shed 1 base and J shed 4 bases, with 15 bases lying between them. CDR1 DFQATT and CDR2 SNEGSKA come from the germline V gene (reference sequence). The CDR3 coding sequence is TGCAGTGCTAGAGTCGGGGTAGCGGCCTCAGATACGCAGTATTTT. Translating gives CSARVGVAASDTQYF.

This chain joins TRBV30 and TRBJ1-2; D unresolved. This CDR3 is 13 amino acids long. Trimming removed 0 bases at V and 7 bases at J, with 12 bases between. Per germline, CDR1 GTSNPN and CDR2 SVGIG (reference sequence). The CDR3 is CAWSVRLGIGYTF. The CDR3 nucleotides read TGTGCCTGGAGTGTGAGGTTAGGGATTGGCTACACCTTC.

This clonotype was observed a few times. The chain has TRBV6-1 and TRBJ1-5; possible D gene TRBD1, 5 bases. Germline CDR1 reads MNHNS; CDR2 reads SASEGT. This CDR3 is built from 15 residues. With 7 bases removed from V and 0 bases from J, the gap between germline ends came to 13 bases. CDR3 sequence (DNA): TGTGCCAGCACCCGGGGGGAAGGTAGCAATCAGCCCCAGCATTTT. It is translated as CASTRGEGSNQPQHF.

This clonotype was seen more than once but under ten times. The rearrangement links TRBV12-3 or TRBV12-4 to TRBJ2-7, with D possibly matching TRBD1 (6 bases). The CDR3 loop spans 16 amino acids. Trimming cost V 5 bases and J 1 base, with 18 bases left between them. The chain's CDR3 is CASSPGTKGRSYEQYF. CDR3 sequence (DNA): TGTGCCAGCAGTCCGGGGACAAAGGGGCGTTCCTACGAGCAGTACTTC.

This sequence joins TRBV4-3 and TRBJ1-5, with D possibly TRBD1 on 5 matching bases. The CDR3 runs 15 residues. Germline CDR1 reads LGHNA; CDR2 reads YSLEER. V was shortened by 4 bases and J by 5 bases, with 15 bases between the two germline ends. CDR3 region: CASSPGAQGDQPQHF. CDR3 nucleotides: TGCGCCAGCAGCCCCGGGGCGCAGGGCGATCAGCCCCAGCATTTT.

V and J are TRBV2 and TRBJ2-5; 7 nucleotides agree with TRBD1. Germline CDR1 is SNHLY and CDR2 is FYNNEI. The CDR3 contains 13 residues. The V gene end was trimmed by 6 bases and the J gene end by 10 bases; junction bases not matched to a gene: 11. The CDR3 DNA reads as TGTGCCAGCAGGGAGAACAGGGGTGTCAGCCAGTACTTC. This translates into CASRENRGVSQYF. The whole variable domain, filled in from reference TRBV2 and TRBJ2-5, reads EPEVTQTPSHQVTQMGQEVILRCVPISNHLYFYWYRQILGQKVEFLVSFYNNEISEKSEIFDDQFSVERPDGSNFTLKIRSTKLEDSAMYFCASRENRGVSQYFGPGTRLLVL.

This chain joins TRBV15 and TRBJ1-2; D perhaps matches TRBD1 (6 bases). Trimming cost V 0 bases and J 0 bases, with 17 bases left between them. The germline CDR1 and CDR2 sequences are LNHNV and YYDKDF (reference sequence). This CDR3 is 18 amino acids long. CDR3 nucleotide sequence: TGTGCCACCAGCAGAGATAGGGGGTCTTCCGAAGCTAACTATGGCTACACCTTC. This translates into CATSRDRGSSEANYGYTF.

The gene calls are TRBV18 and TRBJ2-5, with D tentatively TRBD1 (5 bases). The V and J ends lost 3 bases and 2 bases respectively, with 7 bases between them. Germline-derived CDR1 and CDR2 are KGHSH and LQKENI. The CDR3 contains 13 residues. CDR3 sequence: CASSPTVQETQYF. CDR3 DNA: TGTGCCAGCTCACCGACAGTGCAAGAGACCCAGTACTTC.

The J gene is TRBJ2-5, the V gene TRBV7-2; TRBD2 matches at 11 bases. V lost 5 bases and J lost 5; bases outside the gene matches: 7. Germline V gene lookup returns CDR1 SGHTA and CDR2 FQGNSA. CDR3 length: 15 amino acids. The CDR3 spells CASSQQGLAAETQYF. For the CDR3, the DNA is TGTGCCAGCAGCCAACAGGGACTAGCGGCGGAGACCCAGTACTTC. Together with reference TRBV7-2 and TRBJ2-5, the CDR3 gives the full variable domain: GAGVSQSPSNKVTEKGKDVELRCDPISGHTALYWYRQSLGQGLEFLIYFQGNSAPDKSGLPSDRFSAERTGGSVSTLTIQRTQQEDSAVYLCASSQQGLAAETQYFGPGTRLLVL.

This clonotype was seen a handful of times. The chain employs TRBV7-2 and TRBJ2-1; 8 bases are a match to TRBD2. The J segment lost 1 base and the V segment lost 5 bases, leaving 4 bases of the junction unmatched. CDR3 length: 15 amino acids. Germline lookup yields CDR1 SGHTA and CDR2 FQGNSA. The CDR3 bases are TGTGCCAGCAGCCCCCTAGCGGGTTCCTACAATGAGCAGTTCTTC. Protein: CASSPLAGSYNEQFF.

The chain couples TRBV20-1 to TRBJ2-1; TRBD2 matches 7 bases. Germline V CDR1 and CDR2: DFQATT, SNEGSKA (reference sequence). This CDR3 is built from 16 residues. The V gene end was trimmed by 4 bases and the J gene end by 3 bases; junction bases not matched to a gene: 12. The CDR3 coding sequence is TGCAGTGCTATAGATATCCCCAGCGGGGACTACAATGAGCAGTTCTTC. Protein: CSAIDIPSGDYNEQFF.

The chain recombines TRBV7-2 with TRBJ2-5; D gene uncertain. The germline V gene has CDR1 SGHTA and CDR2 FQGNSA. The length of the CDR3 is 14 residues. V lost 1 base, J lost 2 bases, and 8 bases lay in between. The CDR3 spells CASSLVAAQETQYF. Written as DNA, the CDR3 is TGTGCCAGCAGCTTAGTAGCAGCTCAAGAGACCCAGTACTTC.

This clonotype was recorded only once. The gene calls are TRBV9 and TRBJ1-2; TRBD1 aligns across 9 bases. This CDR3 is built from 14 residues. The germline CDR1 and CDR2 sequences are SGDLS and YYNGEE. Trimming at V came to 4 bases and at J to 7 bases, leaving 8 bases not matched to a gene. Here the CDR3 DNA reads TGTGCCAGCAGCCCCGGACAGGGGTATAGTGGCTACACCTTC. Translated: CASSPGQGYSGYTF.

The chain employs TRBV24-1 and TRBJ2-1, with 10 bases fitting TRBD2. The CDR3 contains 16 residues. CDR1 and CDR2 (germline): KGHDR, SFDVKD. Trimming took 1 base from V and 5 from J; bases not matched to a gene: 4. CDR3 residues: CATSDLGLAGDNEQFF. The CDR3 coding sequence is TGTGCCACCAGTGATTTAGGCCTAGCGGGAGACAATGAGCAGTTCTTC.

This clonotype has only a few counts. V and J are TRBV20-1 and TRBJ2-1, with TRBD2 matching over 8 bases. V lost 5 bases and J lost 6; bases outside the gene matches: 9. This CDR3 region has 14 residues. The germline V gene has CDR1 DFQATT and CDR2 SNEGSKA (reference sequence). CDR3 sequence (DNA): TGCAGTGCTCAAAGCGGGGGCTTTGCCAATGAGCAGTTCTTC. Protein: CSAQSGGFANEQFF.

The chain uses TRBV19 and TRBJ1-5; tentatively, D is TRBD1 (6 bases). The CDR3 loop spans 13 amino acids. Deletions cut 2 bases from V and 7 bases from J, with 9 bases between. CDR1 LNHDA and CDR2 SQIVND come from the germline V gene (reference sequence). The CDR3 here is CASSINREQPQHF. CDR3 sequence (DNA): TGTGCCAGTAGTATAAACAGGGAACAGCCCCAGCATTTT.

The V call is TRBV29-1, the J call TRBJ2-2; weak D call: TRBD1 (6 bases). Germline lookup yields CDR1 SQVTM and CDR2 ANQGSEA. The CDR3 extends over 14 amino acids. V was shortened by 1 base and J by 4 bases, with 10 bases between the two germline ends. CDR3 sequence reads: CSVEGRGGTGELFF. The CDR3 DNA is TGCAGCGTTGAAGGCAGGGGCGGCACCGGGGAGCTGTTTTTT.

This clonotype was seen more than once but under ten times. V and J are TRBV6-5 and TRBJ2-7; 8 bases map to TRBD2. V gave up 4 bases and J gave up 0 bases; unmatched junction bases: 5. The CDR3 length is 15 residues. CDR1 and CDR2 from the germline V gene are MNHEY and SVGAGI. CDR3 protein: CASSSGSGTSYEQYF. CDR3 nucleotide sequence: TGTGCCAGCAGTTCGGGTAGCGGGACCTCCTACGAGCAGTACTTC.

This clonotype was counted between two and nine times. The gene calls are TRBV6-1 and TRBJ2-2; possible D gene TRBD2, 5 bases. The CDR3 extends over 13 amino acids. CDR1 is MNHNS, CDR2 SASEGT, per germline. The V end lost 6 bases, the J end lost 5 bases, and 10 bases lay between the germline ends. The CDR3 nucleotides read TGTGCCAGCAGGATAGCGTCGACCGGGGAGCTGTTTTTT. The encoded protein is CASRIASTGELFF.

V usage is TRBV10-3 and J usage is TRBJ2-3; 9 bases are shared with TRBD1. From germline, CDR1 is ENHRY and CDR2 SYGVKD. The CDR3 spans 15 residues. J was trimmed by 2 bases and V by 11 bases; bases with no gene match: 11. DNA of the CDR3: TGTGCCTCCGCCCGGGACAGGGTGTTCACAGATACGCAGTATTTT. Its protein is CASARDRVFTDTQYF.

This chain uses TRBV7-8 with TRBJ1-1, with TRBD1 as a possible D gene (5 bases). V was pared by 5 bases and J by 5 bases, with 12 bases between. Germline V gives CDR1 SGHVS, CDR2 FQNEAQ. This CDR3 is 13 amino acids long. The CDR3 sequence is CASSPLRGTEAFF. The CDR3, as DNA: TGTGCCAGCAGCCCTTTGCGGGGGACTGAAGCTTTCTTT. The full variable domain, rest sourced from reference TRBV7-8 and TRBJ1-1, is GAGVSQSPRYKVAKRGQDVALRCDPISGHVSLFWYQQALGQGPEFLTYFQNEAQLDKSGLPSDRFFAERPEGSVSTLKIQRTQQEDSAVYLCASSPLRGTEAFFGQGTRLTVV.

The chain couples TRBV6-5 to TRBJ2-7, with D tentatively TRBD1 (5 bases). The length of the CDR3 is 14 residues. Germline CDR1 reads MNHEY; CDR2 reads SVGAGI. The V end lost 2 bases, the J end lost 1 base, and 9 bases lay between the germline ends. The CDR3 DNA reads as TGTGCCAGCAGTTACCAGACAGATTCCTACGAGCAGTACTTC. As protein: CASSYQTDSYEQYF.